These 30 T cell receptor beta chains were all obtained from the same sample, sequenced in a study of radiotherapy plus CTLA-4 blockade in lung cancer. The protocol was immunoSEQ multiplex PCR, while the TCRdb copy is restricted to in-frame clones and leaves out a portion. This table has approximately 69,000 clones, approximately 78% appearing once. The source material was peripheral blood, sampled from a patient treated with radiotherapy plus ipilimumab. Receptors originate from a human donor with non-small cell lung cancer who had a complete response to radiotherapy plus ipilimumab.

The chain has TRBV14 and TRBJ2-3; TRBD1 or TRBD2 may be the D gene (5 bases each). Trimming took off 0 bases at V and 2 bases at J, with 12 bases between the two ends. The CDR3 length is 16 residues. The V gene's germline CDR1 is SGHDN and CDR2 FVKESK. The CDR3 loop reads CASSQDLGTDTDTQYF. In DNA form, the CDR3 reads TGTGCCAGCAGCCAAGATTTAGGGACGGACACAGATACGCAGTATTTT.

About this clone itself: Other DNA sequences within the sample encode an identical CDR3. The rearrangement joins TRBV29-1 to TRBJ2-7; no firm D call. CDR1 is SQVTM, CDR2 ANQGSEA, per germline. Trimming took off 3 bases at V and 7 bases at J, with 10 bases between the two ends. The CDR3 covers 11 residues. The CDR3: CSVDGVTEQYF. The DNA of the CDR3 is TGCAGCGTTGACGGAGTTACTGAGCAGTACTTC.

The J gene is TRBJ1-5, the V gene TRBV10-3; no clear D gene. Trimming took 6 bases from V and 4 from J, leaving 7 bases between them. The CDR3 has 12 residues. The germline V gene encodes CDR1 ENHRY and CDR2 SYGVKD. The CDR3 spells CAIRQFNQPQHF. The CDR3, as DNA: TGTGCCATCAGACAGTTTAATCAGCCCCAGCATTTT.

The rearrangement joins TRBV6-5 to TRBJ2-7; tentatively, D is TRBD1 or TRBD2 (5 bases each). V lost 8 bases to trimming and J lost 4 bases, with 15 bases between them. The CDR3 length is 13 residues. Looked up from germline, CDR1 is MNHEY and CDR2 is SVGAGI. The CDR3 loop reads CASSPGPQYEQYV. CDR3 bases: TGTGCCAGCTCTCCGGGACCGCAATACGAGCAGTACGTC.

The chain employs TRBV5-1 and TRBJ1-2; D call uncertain. Trimming cost V 5 bases and J 4 bases, with 18 bases left between them. The CDR3 is made up of 15 amino acids. Germline values: CDR1 SGHRS, CDR2 YFSETQ. CDR3 DNA sequence: TGCGCCAGCAGAATGGCCGTCGAATGGGTCTATGGCTACACCTTC. It specifies CASRMAVEWVYGYTF. Full variable domain (remainder filled in from reference TRBV5-1 and TRBJ1-2): KAGVTQTPRYLIKTRGQQVTLSCSPISGHRSVSWYQQTPGQGLQFLFEYFSETQRNKGNFPGRFSGRQFSNSRSEMNVSTLELGDSALYLCASRMAVEWVYGYTFGSGTRLTVV.

V gene TRBV11-3 combines with J gene TRBJ2-5; the match to TRBD1 covers 8 bases. Losses at the gene ends were 0 bases for V and 5 bases for J; bases not matched to a gene: 8. The CDR3 is 16 amino acids. Germline V gene sequence: CDR1 SGHNT, CDR2 YENEEA. The CDR3 is CASSLESAGGYETQYF. For the CDR3, the DNA is TGTGCCAGCAGCTTAGAGTCAGCAGGGGGCTATGAGACCCAGTACTTC.

The chain is built from TRBV30 and TRBJ2-3; D perhaps matches TRBD1 (5 bases). The CDR3 runs 13 residues. The germline V gene has CDR1 GTSNPN and CDR2 SVGIG (reference sequence). The V end was cut by 4 bases, the J end by 1 base, with 9 bases between. As DNA, the CDR3 is TGTGCCTGGACAGGGTCGGGCACAGATACGCAGTATTTT. Protein product: CAWTGSGTDTQYF.

This clone turned up a few times. The genes are TRBV11-3 and TRBJ2-5; TRBD2 might be the D (6 bases). CDR1 and CDR2 (germline): SGHNT, YENEEA. V dropped 3 bases and J dropped 5 bases, with 13 bases sitting between them. The CDR3 length is 14 residues. The DNA of the CDR3 is TGTGCCAGCAGCTTGGGAGGACGAAGGGAGACCCAGTACTTC. This sequence encodes CASSLGGRRETQYF.

The rearrangement joins TRBV5-4 to TRBJ2-2; D may match TRBD1 or TRBD2 (6 bases each). The germline CDR1 and CDR2 sequences are SGHNT and YYREEE (reference sequence). The V end lost 4 bases, the J end lost 8 bases, and 21 bases lay between the germline ends. The CDR3 spans 16 residues. CDR3 region: CASSRPNRDLGGELFF. The CDR3 DNA reads TGTGCCAGCAGCAGACCTAACAGGGACTTGGGTGGGGAGCTGTTTTTT. The full variable domain, its missing parts supplied by reference TRBV5-4 and TRBJ2-2, is ETGVTQSPTHLIKTRGQQVTLRCSSQSGHNTVSWYQQALGQGPQFIFQYYREEENGRGNFPPRFSGLQFPNYSSELNVNALELDDSALYLCASSRPNRDLGGELFFGEGSRLTVL.

This chain uses TRBV10-3 with TRBJ1-1; the D is unclear. V was trimmed by 6 bases and J by 4 bases, leaving 15 bases between them. Germline loops: CDR1 ENHRY, CDR2 SYGVKD. This CDR3 spans 14 amino acids. The CDR3: CAISPDTDSTEAFF. DNA of the CDR3: TGTGCCATCAGCCCCGATACGGATAGCACTGAAGCTTTCTTT.

This clone was detected once. This rearrangement joins TRBV7-9 to TRBJ2-5, with D perhaps TRBD1 (6 bases). The CDR3 runs 16 residues. From germline, CDR1 is SEHNR and CDR2 FQNEAQ (reference sequence). Trimming shortened V by 1 base and J by 4 bases, and 16 bases separated the two germline ends. The CDR3 protein is CASSLELDRHRETQYF. The DNA of the CDR3 is TGTGCCAGCAGCTTAGAATTAGACAGGCACCGAGAGACCCAGTACTTC.

The V and J genes are TRBV4-3 and TRBJ2-7; D perhaps matches TRBD2 (7 bases). From germline, CDR1 is LGHNA and CDR2 YSLEER. This CDR3 comprises 17 residues. V lost 0 bases and J 5 bases, leaving 20 bases between the germline ends. CDR3 DNA sequence: TGCGCCAGCAGCCAAGATCGAAGGGGGGGCCCTTCGGACGAGCAGTACTTC. Its protein product is CASSQDRRGGPSDEQYF.

The chain has TRBV30 and TRBJ1-2; D not resolved. Per germline, CDR1 GTSNPN and CDR2 SVGIG (reference sequence). Deletions cut 4 bases from V and 4 bases from J, with 13 bases between. This CDR3 has 13 amino acids. The CDR3 sequence is CAWTTARSYGYTF. The CDR3 DNA reads as TGTGCCTGGACAACGGCTAGGAGCTATGGCTACACCTTC.

This clone is a singleton in its sample. The V gene is TRBV6-1, the J gene TRBJ2-1; D uncertain. CDR3 length: 11 amino acids. V was cut by 6 bases and J by 7 bases, with 7 bases left in between. Germline-derived CDR1 and CDR2 are MNHNS and SASEGT. The CDR3 region is CASSLENEQFF. The CDR3 region has the DNA TGTGCCAGCAGCCTAGAAAATGAGCAGTTCTTC.

The chain employs TRBV15 and TRBJ1-2, with D possibly being TRBD1 (5 bases). Trimming shortened V by 0 bases and J by 4 bases, and 12 bases separated the two germline ends. The CDR3 totals 15 residues. Germline CDR1 and CDR2: LNHNV and YYDKDF (reference sequence). CDR3 bases: TGTGCCACCAGCAGAGAATACGGGGGTTCCTATGGCTACACCTTC. Translated: CATSREYGGSYGYTF.

This chain joins TRBV4-3 and TRBJ1-4; 10 bases match TRBD1. Germline V gene sequence: CDR1 LGHNA, CDR2 YSLEER. Germline trimming cut 2 bases from V and 5 bases from J; bases unmatched to any gene: 14. This CDR3 spans 19 amino acids. Here the CDR3 reads CASSQRPDRGRLSNEKLFF. In DNA form, the CDR3 reads TGCGCCAGCAGCCAACGTCCCGACAGGGGGCGGTTATCAAATGAAAAACTGTTTTTT.

This rearrangement joins TRBV6-5 to TRBJ2-1; 8 bases are shared with TRBD2. V lost 5 bases, J lost 0 bases, and 3 bases stayed unmatched. The germline V gene has CDR1 MNHEY and CDR2 SVGAGI. There are 15 residues in the CDR3. CDR3 sequence reads: CASSPSGSSYNEQFF. In DNA form, the CDR3 reads TGTGCCAGCAGTCCGAGCGGGAGCTCCTACAATGAGCAGTTCTTC.

The rearrangement joins TRBV19 to TRBJ2-7; D not certain. V gave up 1 base and J gave up 3 bases, with 13 bases separating them. This CDR3 has 15 amino acids. The germline V gene has CDR1 LNHDA and CDR2 SQIVND (reference sequence). CDR3 DNA sequence: TGTGCCAGTAGTATAGCAACCGCACATCTCTACGAGCAGTACTTC. Translation: CASSIATAHLYEQYF.

The V call is TRBV28, the J call TRBJ1-1; 8 positions match TRBD1. Per germline, CDR1 MDHEN and CDR2 SYDVKM. The V segment lost 7 bases and the J segment 1 base; nucleotides outside the gene matches: 8. The CDR3 totals 15 residues. CDR3 protein: CASTSGGVGNTEAFF. Here the CDR3 DNA reads TGTGCCAGCACCTCAGGGGGCGTTGGGAACACTGAAGCTTTCTTT.

The genes are TRBV13 and TRBJ2-2, with TRBD2 matching over 8 bases. V gave up 5 bases and J gave up 5 bases; unmatched junction bases: 7. There are 15 residues in the CDR3. Germline CDR1 is PRHDT and CDR2 is FYEKMQ (reference sequence). The CDR3, as DNA: TGTGCCAGCAGCAATAGCGGGACGGTAACCGGGGAGCTGTTTTTT. It codes for CASSNSGTVTGELFF.

The chain combines TRBV7-2 with TRBJ2-3, with 8 bases that match TRBD2. The V gene's germline CDR1 is SGHTA and CDR2 FQGNSA. CDR3 length: 15 residues. The ends lost 3 bases at V and 0 bases at J; junction bases unmatched: 2. CDR3 in amino acids: CASSFSGTSTDTQYF. The DNA of the CDR3 is TGTGCCAGCAGCTTTAGCGGGACAAGCACAGATACGCAGTATTTT.

The J gene is TRBJ2-2, the V gene TRBV7-9, with D hard to call. Per germline, CDR1 SEHNR and CDR2 FQNEAQ (reference sequence). The CDR3 is made up of 13 amino acids. V lost 1 base to trimming and J lost 8 bases, with 8 bases between them. The DNA for the CDR3 is TGTGCCAGCAGCTTAGAGGCCCCTGGGGAGCTGTTTTTT. Amino acids: CASSLEAPGELFF.

V usage is TRBV6-6 and J usage is TRBJ1-4, with D uncertain. Trimming shortened V by 4 bases and J by 8 bases, and 8 bases separated the two germline ends. The length of the CDR3 is 12 residues. CDR1 is MNHNY and CDR2 is SVGAGI in the germline V gene (reference sequence). DNA of the CDR3: TGTGCCAGCAGTTCAGGTTGGGAAAAACTGTTTTTT. This sequence encodes CASSSGWEKLFF.

The CDR3 sequence: CASTVGGGTDTQYF. CDR3 DNA sequence: TGCGCCAGCACAGTCGGGGGAGGGACAGATACGCAGTATTTT. This sequence joins TRBV4-1 and TRBJ2-3; 7 bases are shared with TRBD2. Germline V gene lookup returns CDR1 MGHRA and CDR2 YSYEKL. J lost 3 bases, V lost 7 bases, and 7 bases had no gene match. The CDR3 covers 14 residues.

This chain joins TRBV11-2 and TRBJ2-2; 8 bases are shared with TRBD1. The CDR3 loop spans 14 amino acids. Germline lookup yields CDR1 SGHAT and CDR2 FQNNGV. Trimming took 6 bases from V and 5 from J; bases not matched to a gene: 5. The CDR3 DNA follows: TGTGCCAGCAGTCGGACAGGGCAGACCGGGGAGCTGTTTTTT. This gives the protein CASSRTGQTGELFF.

The chain is built from TRBV19 and TRBJ1-5, with D maybe TRBD1 (5 bases). Trimming stripped 1 base from V and 0 bases from J, with 10 bases between. The CDR3 totals 16 residues. The germline V gene has CDR1 LNHDA and CDR2 SQIVND (reference sequence). CDR3 sequence reads: CASSIGGTYSNQPQHF. CDR3 DNA sequence: TGTGCCAGTAGTATAGGGGGGACCTATAGCAATCAGCCCCAGCATTTT.

This clone showed up just a few times. The CDR3 bases are TGTGCCAGCAGCCGACGGACAGGTTGGGAAATAACGCTGGCTTTCTTT. Translating it yields CASSRRTGWEITLAFF. This chain links TRBV11-3 with TRBJ1-1, with TRBD1 matching 7 bases. V shed 5 bases and J 11 bases; nucleotides not matched to a gene: 20. The germline V gene encodes CDR1 SGHNT and CDR2 YENEEA. This CDR3 is 16 amino acids long. Combining the CDR3 with reference TRBV11-3 and TRBJ1-1 gives the whole variable domain EAGVVQSPRYKIIEKKQPVAFWCNPISGHNTLYWYLQNLGQGPELLIRYENEEAVDDSQLPKDRFSAERLKGVDSTLKIQPAELGDSAVYLCASSRRTGWEITLAFFGQGTRLTVV.

This chain links TRBV13 with TRBJ2-3, with a possible D match to TRBD2 (5 bases). V was trimmed by 5 bases and J by 0 bases, leaving 15 bases between them. Germline lookup yields CDR1 PRHDT and CDR2 FYEKMQ (reference sequence). This CDR3 spans 16 amino acids. CDR3 residues: CASSREAATSTDTQYF. The CDR3 DNA follows: TGTGCCAGCAGCAGAGAAGCGGCCACTAGCACAGATACGCAGTATTTT.

V usage is TRBV28 and J usage is TRBJ1-5; TRBD1 is a possible D gene (5 bases). CDR3 length: 14 amino acids. V shed 2 bases and J shed 2 bases, with 7 bases lying between them. Germline V gene data show CDR1 as MDHEN and CDR2 as SYDVKM. CDR3 coding DNA: TGTGCCAGCAGTTTAATAGGGGGCAATCAGCCCCAGCATTTT. Protein sequence: CASSLIGGNQPQHF.

The chain employs TRBV30 and TRBJ2-5; D is unresolved. This CDR3 contains 14 residues. Germline CDR1 is GTSNPN and CDR2 is SVGIG (reference sequence). Trimming took off 0 bases at V and 4 bases at J, with 12 bases between the two ends. This CDR3 is CAWSVNSRAETQYF. The CDR3 DNA reads as TGTGCCTGGAGTGTAAATTCCCGGGCAGAGACCCAGTACTTC.